The clone carrying this TCR beta chain was detected many times. The antigen is undetermined. By 5'RACE template switching, TCR cDNA was produced, with a universal primer site and UMIs added in the process. TCRdb fed the 5' RACE reads into MiXCR, producing one record per CDR3 protein. The table has 350,000 to 450,000 distinct CDR3 sequences, 18% seen once. This sample was included in a study of T cells after yellow fever vaccination. Study-level information: Researchers used SMART-Seq v4 Ultra Low Input to prepare fractions that had low cell numbers.

Germline lookup yields CDR1 MRHNA and CDR2 SNTAGT. The V and J ends lost 4 bases and 5 bases, in that order; junction bases with no gene match: 7. The CDR3 consists of 14 residues. Regarding the study as a whole: Weaker, the secondary response peaked sooner, at day 5 versus 15. Clones from primary vaccination mostly reappeared after the booster (roughly 95% CD4, about 85% CD8).

This TCR came from a man between 18 and 29 years old who received the YFV17D yellow fever vaccine. The chain employs TRBV6-4 and TRBJ2-7; 8 positions agree with TRBD1. The sequences come from PBMCs, collected before the yellow fever booster vaccination. CDR3 sequence: CASSARGQFHEQYV. In DNA form, the CDR3 reads TGTGCCAGCAGTGCCAGGGGGCAATTCCACGAGCAGTACGTC.